These 28 T cell receptor beta chains share one sample of origin, sequenced in a study of tissue T cells after allogeneic stem cell transplantation. Profiling relied on immunoSEQ multiplex PCR, and the TCRdb table lists in-frame clones only, not all of them. The sample has roughly 20,000 clones; almost 70% are singletons. Material for sequencing was blood. Receptor source: a female BALB/c mouse in good health. Mice of this strain are of MHC haplotype H2-d.

Worth noting for this clone: All gene names here are mouse names. The CDR3 end falls 1 residue outside the read, so it is completed with the germline J gene. This chain uses TRBV4 with TRBJ2-4; D gene ambiguous. Trimming took off 4 bases at V and 1 base at J, with 9 bases between the two ends. This CDR3 has 14 residues. Germline CDR1 is LGHDT and CDR2 is YNNKQL (reference sequence). The CDR3 bases that were read are TGTGCCAGCAGCTTCCCCGGGCGTCAAAACACCTTGTAC. This translates into CASSFPGRQNTLY. In full, the CDR3 is CASSFPGRQNTLYF.

Comment on this clone: Germline and genes here are mouse. The read ends 1 residue shy of where the CDR3 ends; the end is completed using the germline J gene. The V gene is TRBV19, the J gene TRBJ2-2, with D possibly matching TRBD2 (6 bases). Germline V gene lookup returns CDR1 FNHDT and CDR2 SITEND (reference sequence). This CDR3 is built from 16 residues. Trimming took 0 bases from V and 1 from J, leaving 10 bases between them. The CDR3 protein is CASSIEAGVNTGQLYF. CDR3 DNA, as far as it was read: TGTGCCAGCAGTATAGAGGCTGGGGTAAACACCGGGCAGCTCTAC.

Concerning this clone itself: Gene names and germline refer to mouse. The read falls 1 residue short of the CDR3 end, and the missing part is taken from the germline J gene. J is TRBJ1-1 and V is TRBV1, with D unclear. Trimming removed 1 base at V and 5 bases at J, with 8 bases between. This CDR3 has 13 residues. Germline V gene lookup returns CDR1 NSQYPW and CDR2 LRSPGD (reference sequence). CDR3 DNA, as far as it was read: TGCACCTGCAGTGCAGGGGGAGTGACAGAAGTCTTC. It yields the protein CTCSAGGVTEVF. The whole CDR3 sequence is CTCSAGGVTEVFF. The variable domain in full, with the rest retrieved from reference TRBV1 and TRBJ1-1, is VTLLEQNPRWRLVPRGQAVNLRCILKNSQYPWMSWYQQDLQKQLQWLFTLRSPGDKEVKSLPGADYLATRVTDTELRLQVANMSQGRTLYCTCSAGGVTEVFFGKGTRLTVV.

As concerns this clone: The genes and germline here are from mouse. The read ends 1 residue before the CDR3 terminus; that terminus is restored from the germline J gene. The chain recombines TRBV29 with TRBJ2-5; no reliable D call. CDR3 length: 11 amino acids. Per germline, CDR1 MSHET and CDR2 SYDVDS. Trimming removed 5 bases at V and 4 bases at J, with 4 bases between. CDR3 bases read: TGTGCTAGCAGTCGAGAAGACACCCAGTAC. Translating gives CASSREDTQY. The entire CDR3 protein reads CASSREDTQYF.

In regard to this clone: Genes here carry mouse names. Read data end 1 residue before the CDR3 end; the end is taken from the germline J gene. The rearrangement joins TRBV20 to TRBJ2-4, with D possibly matching TRBD1 (5 bases). V was pared by 3 bases and J by 1 base, with 5 bases between. The germline V gene has CDR1 GFQATS and CDR2 STVNSAI. The CDR3 consists of 12 residues. CDR3 region: CGARQGQNTLYF. The covered CDR3 bases are TGTGGTGCTAGACAGGGTCAAAACACCTTGTAC.

To note about this clone: Gene names are mouse gene names. From the germline J gene comes the end of the CDR3, since the read stops 1 residue before it. The genes are TRBV19 and TRBJ2-4, with a tentative D call TRBD1 (6 bases). This CDR3 has 14 amino acids. V was trimmed by 2 bases and J by 1 base, leaving 8 bases between them. Germline V CDR1 and CDR2: FNHDT, SITEND (reference sequence). The CDR3 sequence is CASSIRGGQNTLYF. The sequenced part of the CDR3 DNA is TGTGCCAGCAGTATCAGGGGTGGTCAAAACACCTTGTAC.

Regarding this clone: Gene names are the mouse ones. The read terminates 1 residue before the CDR3 end, so the remaining end is supplied by the germline J gene. V usage is TRBV13-2 and J usage is TRBJ2-5, with D uncertain. The CDR3 sequence is 13 residues long. The ends were cut back, 0 bases at V and 3 bases at J, with 5 bases in the middle. Germline CDR1 is NNHNN and CDR2 is SYGAGS (reference sequence). The CDR3 loop is CASGDGVQDTQYF. The covered CDR3 bases are TGTGCCAGCGGTGATGGGGTTCAAGACACCCAGTAC.

Notes on this clone: Each gene name is a mouse one. The read terminates 1 residue before the CDR3 end, so the remaining end is supplied by the germline J gene. The gene calls are TRBV13-2 and TRBJ2-7, with 8 bases aligning to TRBD2. The trim removed 0 bases at V and 7 bases at J, leaving 9 bases unmatched. The CDR3 length is 15 residues. The germline CDR1 and CDR2 sequences are NNHNN and SYGAGS (reference sequence). The CDR3 sequence: CASGDAGGARREQYF. The CDR3 bases that were read are TGTGCCAGCGGTGATGCGGGGGGGGCGAGAAGGGAACAGTAC.

There are a few counts of this clone. Mouse gene names apply. The CDR3 is cut off 1 residue early in the read; its end comes from the germline J gene. J is TRBJ1-4 and V is TRBV24, with 8 positions matching TRBD1. CDR1 KGHTA and CDR2 FRNEEI come from the germline V gene. J gave up 7 bases and V 4 bases, and 8 bases lay outside the gene matches. This CDR3 has 15 residues. The sequenced CDR3 bases are TGTGCCAGCAGTCCCCCGGACAGGGCGGGCGAAAGATTATTT. Its protein is CASSPPDRAGERLF. The whole CDR3 region reads CASSPPDRAGERLFF.

Notes on this clone: Gene names refer to mouse genes. The read terminates 1 residue ahead of where the CDR3 ends, so the germline J gene completes it. The V gene is TRBV1, the J gene TRBJ2-3; 8 bases map to TRBD1. CDR1 and CDR2 (germline): NSQYPW, LRSPGD (reference sequence). Trimming took 4 bases from V and 4 from J; bases not matched to a gene: 1. This CDR3 region has 13 residues. The CDR3 DNA, read in part, is TGCACCTGCAGTGGGACAGGGACAGAAACGCTGTAT. Its protein is CTCSGTGTETLY. The entire CDR3 protein is CTCSGTGTETLYF. Drawing the rest from reference TRBV1 and TRBJ2-3, the complete variable domain is VTLLEQNPRWRLVPRGQAVNLRCILKNSQYPWMSWYQQDLQKQLQWLFTLRSPGDKEVKSLPGADYLATRVTDTELRLQVANMSQGRTLYCTCSGTGTETLYFGSGTRLTVL.

With respect to this clone: Genes and germline are mouse. The sequenced fragment ends 1 residue before the CDR3 boundary, so the rest is inferred from the germline J gene. The J gene is TRBJ2-5, the V gene TRBV5, with 10 bases matching TRBD2. The length of the CDR3 is 12 residues. CDR1 and CDR2 (germline): LGHNA, YNLKQL (reference sequence). J lost 10 bases, V lost 4 bases, and 2 bases had no gene match. CDR3 region: CASSRLGGAQYF. The CDR3 bases that were read are TGTGCCAGCAGCCGACTGGGGGGTGCCCAGTAC.

This clone appeared a few times. The listed genes are named as in mouse. The read comes to an end 1 residue before the CDR3 does, leaving the germline J gene to fill in the end. The rearrangement links TRBV20 to TRBJ2-7, with D possibly being TRBD1 (6 bases). CDR1 GFQATS and CDR2 STVNSAI come from the germline V gene. V was cut by 4 bases and J by 3 bases, with 10 bases left in between. This CDR3 region has 12 residues. The covered CDR3 bases are TGTGGTGCTAACCGGGACAACTATGAACAGTAC. This sequence encodes CGANRDNYEQY. The full CDR3 is CGANRDNYEQYF. The full variable domain, in which reference TRBV20 and TRBJ2-7 provide the parts outside the CDR3, is GALVYQYPRRTICKSGTSMRMECQAVGFQATSVAWYRQSPQKTFELIALSTVNSAIKYEQNFTQEKFPISHPNLSFSSMTVLNAYLEDRGLYLCGANRDNYEQYFGPGTRLTVL.

A word on this clone: Mouse germline and gene names are used. The CDR3 extends 1 residue past the end of the read, so its final part is completed from the germline J gene. The chain employs TRBV4 and TRBJ2-1, with 11 bases fitting TRBD1. This CDR3 is 15 amino acids long. Germline CDR1 LGHDT, CDR2 YNNKQL (reference sequence). Trimming cost V 6 bases and J 1 base; bases outside gene matches: 2. The part of the CDR3 DNA that was read is TGTGCCAGCAGTGGGACAGGGGGAAACTATGCTGAGCAGTTC. Protein sequence: CASSGTGGNYAEQF. Given in full, the CDR3 is CASSGTGGNYAEQFF.

This clone appeared a few times. Any gene name here is a mouse gene name. The sequenced fragment ends 1 residue before the CDR3 boundary, so the rest is inferred from the germline J gene. The chain joins TRBV13-2 to TRBJ2-7; 8 positions match TRBD2. V lost 4 bases, J lost 2 bases, and 2 bases stayed unmatched. The CDR3 is 13 residues long. Germline CDR1 reads NNHNN; CDR2 reads SYGAGS (reference sequence). CDR3 DNA (partial): TGTGCCAGCGGTCCGGACTGGGCCTATGAACAGTAC. Protein sequence: CASGPDWAYEQY. The complete CDR3 reads CASGPDWAYEQYF.

In the case of this clone: Gene labels here are mouse ones. Read data end 1 residue before the CDR3 end; the end is taken from the germline J gene. The chain has TRBV4 and TRBJ2-5, with 10 nucleotides matching TRBD2. The CDR3 has 15 amino acids. V shed 4 bases, J shed 2 bases, and the junction held 3 bases outside the gene matches. The germline gives CDR1 LGHDT, CDR2 YNNKQL (reference sequence). The CDR3 here is CASSFRDWGQDTQYF. CDR3 DNA (partial): TGTGCCAGCAGCTTCCGGGACTGGGGCCAAGACACCCAGTAC.

This clone was seen a handful of times. Germline and genes: mouse. The CDR3 loop is CASGDPGHSSYEQYF. Incomplete CDR3 DNA: TGTGCCAGCGGTGATCCGGGACACAGCTCCTATGAACAGTAC. The V and J genes are TRBV13-2 and TRBJ2-7; D perhaps matches TRBD1 (6 bases). The read is 1 residue too short to cover the CDR3 end, so that end is filled in from the germline J gene. Germline CDR1 reads NNHNN; CDR2 reads SYGAGS (reference sequence). The CDR3 length is 15 residues. V lost 1 base to trimming and J lost 0 bases, with 11 bases between them.

As concerns this clone: Gene labels here are mouse ones. With the read ending 1 residue before the CDR3 end, the germline J gene is used to fill in that end. The chain couples TRBV13-3 to TRBJ2-3, with 8 bases aligning to TRBD1. The CDR3 totals 14 residues. Per the germline V gene, CDR1 is NNHDY and CDR2 is SYVADS. V lost 0 bases, J lost 4 bases, and 1 base stayed unmatched. CDR3 sequence: CASSDGTGPETLYF. The covered CDR3 bases are TGTGCCAGCAGTGATGGGACAGGGCCAGAAACGCTGTAT.

This clone was found once. The listed genes are named as in mouse. The missing CDR3 end, 1 residue past where the read stops, is filled in from the germline J gene. J is TRBJ2-4 and V is TRBV24, with D possibly TRBD2 on 7 matching bases. Trimming pared 2 bases from V and 3 bases from J, leaving 9 bases between. Germline-derived CDR1 and CDR2 are KGHTA and FRNEEI. The length of the CDR3 is 14 residues. This CDR3 reads CASSLGGRQNTLYF. Partial CDR3 DNA: TGTGCCAGCAGTCTGGGGGGGCGCCAAAACACCTTGTAC.

In regard to this clone: The genes are named according to mouse. Coverage ceases 1 residue before the CDR3 finishes, and the germline J gene fills in the end. The J gene is TRBJ2-3, the V gene TRBV19, with D possibly being TRBD1 (5 bases). V shed 6 bases and J shed 1 base, with 9 bases lying between them. The CDR3 totals 13 residues. Germline V gene sequence: CDR1 FNHDT, CDR2 SITEND (reference sequence). The part of the CDR3 DNA that was read is TGTGCCAGCACCTGGACACGTGCAGAAACGCTGTAT. It specifies CASTWTRAETLY. From start to end, the CDR3 is CASTWTRAETLYF. Filled out from reference TRBV19 and TRBJ2-3, the complete variable domain reads GGIITQTPKFLIGQEGQKLTLKCQQNFNHDTMYWYRQDSGKGLRLIYYSITENDLQKGDLSEGYDASREKKSSFSLTVTSAQKNEMAVFLCASTWTRAETLYFGSGTRLTVL.

On this clone itself: Genes and germline come from the mouse. With the read ending 1 residue before the CDR3 end, the germline J gene is used to fill in that end. The chain is built from TRBV19 and TRBJ2-1; 8 bases fit TRBD2. The length of the CDR3 is 16 residues. Germline loops: CDR1 FNHDT, CDR2 SITEND (reference sequence). The V gene end was trimmed by 0 bases and the J gene end by 4 bases; junction bases not matched to a gene: 6. The CDR3: CASSIDLGGRYAEQFF. The CDR3 bases that were read are TGTGCCAGCAGTATAGACCTGGGGGGTCGTTATGCTGAGCAGTTC.

A remark on this clone: The genes are named according to mouse. From the germline J gene comes the end of the CDR3, since the read stops 1 residue before it. The chain employs TRBV5 and TRBJ2-2; D may be TRBD1 (5 bases). The V end lost 0 bases, the J end lost 1 base, and 6 bases lay between the germline ends. Germline assignment: CDR1 LGHNA and CDR2 YNLKQL (reference sequence). The length of the CDR3 is 15 residues. Partial CDR3 DNA: TGTGCCAGCAGCCAAGAGAGGGGAAACACCGGGCAGCTCTAC. Residues: CASSQERGNTGQLY. The whole CDR3 protein reads CASSQERGNTGQLYF.

With regard to this clone: The listed genes are named as in mouse. Sequencing ends 1 residue short of the CDR3 end; the germline J gene provides the rest. The rearrangement uses TRBV17 and TRBJ2-2; 8 bases match TRBD2. CDR3 length: 16 amino acids. With V trimmed by 0 bases and J by 2 bases, 2 bases remained unmatched. CDR1 is MNHDT and CDR2 is YYDKIL in the germline V gene. CDR3 residues: CASSRDPGGNTGQLYF. The covered CDR3 bases are TGTGCTAGCAGTAGAGATCCTGGGGGGAACACCGGGCAGCTCTAC.

For this clone: The gene names here belong to mouse. The read ends 1 residue before the CDR3 terminus; that terminus is restored from the germline J gene. This chain uses TRBV2 with TRBJ2-5; D may be TRBD1 (6 bases). V dropped 5 bases and J dropped 3 bases, with 9 bases sitting between them. The germline gives CDR1 LGHNA, CDR2 YSYQKL. The CDR3 spans 13 residues. The covered CDR3 bases are TGTGCCAGCAGCACGGGACAACAAGACACCCAGTAC. Its translation is CASSTGQQDTQY. The full CDR3 protein reads CASSTGQQDTQYF.

In regard to this clone: Mouse names are used for the genes. Read data end 1 residue before the CDR3 end; the end is taken from the germline J gene. The chain recombines TRBV29 with TRBJ1-4; the D gene is possibly TRBD1 (6 bases). Germline CDR1 is MSHET and CDR2 is SYDVDS. The CDR3 runs to 14 residues. Trimming removed 2 bases from V and 2 bases from J, with 6 bases in between. CDR3: CASSLGQSNERLFF. The CDR3 bases that were read are TGTGCTAGCAGTTTAGGACAGTCCAACGAAAGATTATTT. The variable domain in full, completed from reference TRBV29 and TRBJ1-4, reads DMKVTQMPRYLIKRMGENVLLECGQDMSHETMYWYRQDPGLGLQLIYISYDVDSNSEGDIPKGYRVSRKKREHFSLILDSAKTNQTSVYFCASSLGQSNERLFFGHGTKLSVL.

Concerning this clone: Genes and germline are mouse. Sequencing ends 1 residue short of the CDR3 end; the germline J gene provides the rest. This rearrangement joins TRBV4 to TRBJ2-4, with a tentative D call TRBD2 (7 bases). CDR3 size: 12 residues. CDR1 and CDR2 (germline): LGHDT, YNNKQL (reference sequence). V lost 5 bases and J 7 bases, leaving 10 bases between the germline ends. CDR3 in amino acids: CASSTGGDTLYF. Incomplete CDR3 DNA: TGTGCCAGCAGCACGGGGGGCGACACCTTGTAC.

In regard to this clone: Gene names are the mouse ones. The sequenced fragment ends 1 residue before the CDR3 boundary, so the rest is inferred from the germline J gene. V usage is TRBV1 and J usage is TRBJ1-1; the D gene is possibly TRBD1 (5 bases). This CDR3 has 13 residues. The germline V and J ends were trimmed by 5 bases and 0 bases, with 7 bases remaining between them. CDR1 is NSQYPW, CDR2 LRSPGD, per germline (reference sequence). CDR3 DNA (partial): TGCACCTGCAGTCCGGGACAGAACACAGAAGTCTTC. Translation: CTCSPGQNTEVF. The entire CDR3 reads CTCSPGQNTEVFF.

Regarding this clone: All gene names here are mouse names. Read coverage stops 1 residue before the CDR3 terminus; the germline J gene supplies the remainder. This rearrangement joins TRBV19 to TRBJ1-1; 9 bases fit TRBD1. This CDR3 comprises 13 residues. Trimming took 3 bases from V and 5 from J; bases not matched to a gene: 2. The V gene's germline CDR1 is FNHDT and CDR2 SITEND (reference sequence). CDR3 DNA, as far as it was read: TGTGCCAGCAGTAACAGGGGGCAAACAGAAGTCTTC. It yields the protein CASSNRGQTEVF. The CDR3 reads in full as CASSNRGQTEVFF.

In the case of this clone: Mouse germline and gene names are used. The CDR3 loop reads CASGVQGGLQDTQYF. The CDR3 DNA, read in part, is TGTGCCAGCGGTGTCCAAGGGGGTCTCCAAGACACCCAGTAC. The genes are TRBV13-2 and TRBJ2-5, with D possibly TRBD1 on 6 matching bases. The CDR3 end lies 1 residue beyond the end of the read and is filled in from the germline J gene. Trimming stripped 3 bases from V and 2 bases from J, with 13 bases between. The V gene's germline CDR1 is NNHNN and CDR2 SYGAGS (reference sequence). The CDR3 has 15 amino acids.